The sequence of this T cell receptor (beta chain) was determined in a study of blood T cell repertoires in COVID-19 (dated by TCRdb to the early 2020s). Regarding the complete study: Collaborator samples came from the United States, Italy and Spain and covered acute and convalescent phases of COVID-19. The prospective study material was composed of cDNA or gDNA derived from T cells, B-cell-depleted T cells, or PBMCs. Deeply sampled blood TCRbeta repertoires from subjects exposed to, actively infected with, or recovered from COVID-19 were included in the dataset. The repertoires were made available in a free public database intended to serve as a resource for research on the immune response to SARS-CoV-2. Samples were obtained from the ongoing ImmuneRACE study (first 160 participants) and from about 1,300 subjects provided by 6 global collaborators. The sample metadata nearly always contained a de-identified subject ID, COVID-19 status, age in years and sex. HLA class I and class II types, where available, came from metadata supplied by the sample provider rather than from assay-based typing.

With respect to this clone: Its binding antigen is unknown. The input lacks base qualities; no much larger clone sits a single base away.

Collaborating institutions collected whole blood in K2EDTA tubes following their own protocols. For TCRbeta analysis, collaborators shipped samples as frozen whole blood, isolated PBMCs, or DNA extracted from either of those sample types. TCRbeta CDR3 regions were amplified from genomic DNA by means of the immunoSEQ Assay, a bias-controlled multiplex PCR. The paper's data handling went like this. Nucleated cell counts per sample were estimated from amplification of reference gene primers within the assay. Sequence reads were collapsed and filtered to measure the absolute abundance of every unique TCRbeta CDR3 rearrangement. For each sample, productive Simpson clonality was calculated as the square root of Simpson's diversity index across productive rearrangements. This is the immuneACCESS table as TCRdb keeps it, with only in-frame sequences that have V and J called. A part of the clones is gone; compared with another copy, unresolved V genes explain less than half, and the rest is unexplained. V, J and clone size reflect that table, while D and trimming were determined from the DNA. The sample table contains 180,000 or so clones; only one count was recorded for around 86% of them. Approximately 6.5% of the sample comes from the top ten.

Study-wide conclusions, independent of this receptor: Clinical and demographic metadata were provided uncurated, with the amount varying by source and participant.

At the junction V is shortened by 0 bases and J by 8 bases, with 17 bases in between. From the germline V gene (reference sequence), CDR1 is MNHEY and CDR2 is SMNVEV. The CDR3 numbers 16 residues from cysteine through phenylalanine. Only CDR3 DNA is held: 48 bases, read in frame from base 1. This TCR was recovered from a woman aged 80 or over in a cohort sampled during active or convalescent COVID-19. The sequenced material came from peripheral blood. The V gene is TRBV27 and the J gene is TRBJ2-1, and perhaps TRBD2 as D gene, on 7 matching bases. At the DNA level, the sequence is TGTGCCAGCAGTTTATCCCGGGGGGCCAGTGCCGATGAGCAGTTCTTC. This gives the protein CASSLSRGASADEQFF.